Following are 21 T cell receptor beta chains from one sample sequenced in a study of regulatory T cells in long-lasting Graves disease. Construction of the TCR beta libraries employed iRepertoire HTBI primers in conjunction with Arm-PCR of CDR3 regions. TCRdb ran MiXCR on the multiplex PCR reads and lists one entry per CDR3 protein. The sample has 200,000 to 250,000 distinct CDR3 sequences; around 17% are singletons. The sample's time point: newly diagnosed GD, antithyroid drugs for less than 3 months. RNA from PBMCs was the source of the TCR library. The sequencing used peripheral blood mononuclear cells (PBMCs), collected at new diagnosis, from a patient treated with antithyroid drugs. The origin of the receptors is a female donor with Graves disease.

This chain connects TRBV4-1 to TRBJ2-2; D remains ambiguous. Germline V gene sequence: CDR1 MGHRA, CDR2 YSYEKL. V lost 0 bases, J lost 2 bases, and 10 bases lay in between. CDR3 size: 16 residues. The CDR3 DNA reads as TGCGCCAGCAGCCAAGATCGGAAACGCAACACCGGGGAGCTGTTTTTT. Translating it yields CASSQDRKRNTGELFF.

The table lists this clonotype with many counts. The chain recombines TRBV29-1 with TRBJ1-1; TRBD1 agrees at 10 bases. The CDR3 is 16 amino acids. V trimming: 3 bases; J trimming: 5 bases; junction bases outside the gene matches: 12. The V gene's germline CDR1 is SQVTM and CDR2 ANQGSEA. The chain's CDR3 is CSVDEVPGQGWTEAFF. The CDR3 bases are TGCAGCGTTGACGAGGTACCGGGACAGGGGTGGACTGAAGCTTTCTTT.

In this sample, this clonotype turned up many times. The CDR3 region has the DNA TGTGCCAGCAGCCCCCTATTGGGGGAAGAGACCCAGTACTTC. Translation: CASSPLLGEETQYF. The chain links TRBV11-2 to TRBJ2-5; D may match TRBD1 or TRBD2 (5 bases each). V lost 5 bases and J lost 3, with 13 bases in between. This CDR3 comprises 14 residues. Germline loops: CDR1 SGHAT, CDR2 FQNNGV.

This clonotype occurred a few times. The chain recombines TRBV10-3 with TRBJ1-2; 8 bases are a match to TRBD1. CDR1 and CDR2 (germline): ENHRY, SYGVKD. There are 14 residues in the CDR3. Trimming at V came to 5 bases and at J to 8 bases, leaving 10 bases not matched to a gene. This CDR3 is CAISPTGQVTGYTF. The CDR3 DNA reads TGTGCCATCAGTCCCACGGGACAGGTAACCGGCTACACCTTC.

This clonotype came up many times. The chain combines TRBV6-1 with TRBJ1-5; the D is unclear. This CDR3 comprises 17 residues. V was clipped by 5 bases and J by 1 base, with 18 bases between them. Germline-derived CDR1 and CDR2 are MNHNS and SASEGT. CDR3 residues: CASSRGRYGESNQPQHF. The CDR3 coding sequence is TGTGCCAGCAGTCGAGGACGGTACGGGGAGAGCAATCAGCCCCAGCATTTT.

The chain employs TRBV9 and TRBJ1-1, with D perhaps TRBD1 (5 bases). The CDR3 loop spans 18 amino acids. Germline CDR1 SGDLS, CDR2 YYNGEE. Deletions cut 6 bases from V and 4 bases from J, with 28 bases between. Here the CDR3 reads CASTKPEGPKNWGTEAFF. CDR3 nucleotides: TGTGCCAGCACCAAGCCGGAGGGGCCGAAGAATTGGGGCACTGAAGCTTTCTTT. The full variable domain, rest sourced from reference TRBV9 and TRBJ1-1, is DSGVTQTPKHLITATGQRVTLRCSPRSGDLSVYWYQQSLDQGLQFLIQYYNGEERAKGNILERFSAQQFPDLHSELNLSSLELGDSALYFCASTKPEGPKNWGTEAFFGQGTRLTVV.

This clonotype has at least ten counts. V and J are TRBV28 and TRBJ1-1; 7 positions agree with TRBD1. CDR3 length equals 13 residues. In germline, CDR1 is MDHEN, CDR2 SYDVKM. Unmatched junction bases numbered 2, after V lost 1 base and J lost 6 bases. The CDR3 here is CASSLYRGPEAFF. The CDR3 nucleotides are TGTGCCAGCAGTTTATACAGGGGACCTGAAGCTTTCTTT.

The sample holds many counts of this clonotype. The V call is TRBV28, the J call TRBJ1-1; TRBD1 matches 7 bases. V lost 3 bases to trimming and J lost 8 bases; unmatched junction nucleotides: 9. Germline CDR1 MDHEN, CDR2 SYDVKM. The CDR3 totals 14 residues. In DNA form, the CDR3 reads TGTGCCAGCAGTTTGGTAGGGACAGCAGACGAAGCTTTCTTT. Its protein product is CASSLVGTADEAFF.

The V and J genes are TRBV11-2 and TRBJ2-1; the D gene could be TRBD1 or TRBD2 (6 bases each). The CDR3 sequence is 15 residues long. The V and J ends lost 5 bases and 5 bases respectively, with 16 bases between them. The germline gives CDR1 SGHAT, CDR2 FQNNGV. Here the CDR3 reads CASSPEGGENNEQFF. CDR3 in DNA: TGTGCCAGCAGCCCAGAGGGGGGAGAGAACAATGAGCAGTTCTTC. The variable domain in full, completed from reference TRBV11-2 and TRBJ2-1, reads EAGVAQSPRYKIIEKRQSVAFWCNPISGHATLYWYQQILGQGPKLLIQFQNNGVVDDSQLPKDRFSAERLKGVDSTLKIQPAKLEDSAVYLCASSPEGGENNEQFFGPGTRLTVL.

CDR3 sequence reads: CASSYVWPAVSYEQYF. Here the CDR3 DNA reads TGTGCCAGCAGTTACGTGTGGCCAGCGGTGTCCTACGAGCAGTACTTC. This chain connects TRBV6-5 to TRBJ2-7; D is possibly TRBD2 (5 bases). The CDR3 has 16 residues. CDR1 and CDR2 (germline): MNHEY, SVGAGI. V shed 2 bases and J shed 1 base, with 15 bases lying between them.

V gene TRBV5-6 combines with J gene TRBJ1-6, with D tentatively TRBD1 (6 bases). The length of the CDR3 is 16 residues. The V gene lost 4 bases and the J gene lost 5 bases, with 16 bases spanning the gap. Per germline, CDR1 SGHDT and CDR2 YYEEEE. The CDR3 sequence is CASSGESWDNNSPLHF. Here the CDR3 DNA reads TGTGCCAGCAGCGGCGAGTCGTGGGACAATAATTCACCCCTCCACTTT.

This clonotype was counted at least ten times. The V call is TRBV10-3, the J call TRBJ1-1, with D possibly being TRBD1 (5 bases). V lost 8 bases to trimming and J lost 7 bases, with 14 bases between them. From germline, CDR1 is ENHRY and CDR2 SYGVKD. CDR3 length: 12 amino acids. CDR3 sequence reads: CAIARGLSEAFF. CDR3 DNA: TGTGCCATCGCGCGGGGACTGAGTGAAGCTTTCTTT.

V and J are TRBV29-1 and TRBJ2-5; TRBD1 matches 8 bases. The CDR3 is 15 residues long. Unmatched junction bases numbered 11, after V lost 3 bases and J lost 5 bases. Germline values: CDR1 SQVTM, CDR2 ANQGSEA. The CDR3 here is CSVELAGGAGETQYF. CDR3 DNA sequence: TGCAGCGTTGAGTTGGCAGGGGGCGCGGGGGAGACCCAGTACTTC. Complete variable domain (other parts from reference TRBV29-1 and TRBJ2-5): SAVISQKPSRDICQRGTSLTIQCQVDSQVTMMFWYRQQPGQSLTLIATANQGSEATYESGFVIDKFPISRPNLTFSTLTVSNMSPEDSSIYLCSVELAGGAGETQYFGPGTRLLVL.

This clonotype showed up many times. CDR3 protein: CASSFGLKETQYF. For the CDR3, the DNA is TGTGCCAGCAGTTTTGGCCTAAAAGAGACCCAGTACTTC. The rearrangement joins TRBV27 to TRBJ2-5; D call uncertain. CDR1 and CDR2 (germline): MNHEY, SMNVEV (reference sequence). The CDR3 is made up of 13 amino acids. With 3 bases removed from V and 3 bases from J, the gap between germline ends came to 8 bases.

This rearrangement joins TRBV27 to TRBJ2-3; 16 nucleotides match TRBD2. CDR3 length: 18 residues. Germline V lookup: CDR1 MNHEY, CDR2 SMNVEV (reference sequence). V shed 5 bases, J shed 5 bases, and the junction held 10 bases outside the gene matches. CDR3 sequence: CASSPGTSGRAGVDTQYF. CDR3 in DNA: TGTGCCAGCAGTCCCGGGACTAGCGGGAGGGCCGGGGTAGATACGCAGTATTTT.

This clonotype appeared a few times. The V and J genes are TRBV30 and TRBJ2-1; 11 nucleotides agree with TRBD2. The CDR3 consists of 14 residues. Germline V CDR1 and CDR2: GTSNPN, SVGIG (reference sequence). The V gene end was trimmed by 3 bases and the J gene end by 7 bases; junction bases not matched to a gene: 5. CDR3 sequence reads: CAWRLAGADNEQFF. CDR3 in DNA: TGTGCCTGGAGACTAGCGGGAGCGGATAATGAGCAGTTCTTC.

The CDR3 region has the DNA TGCAGTGCGTCACCAGGGGGCCACGAGCAGTACTTC. It specifies CSASPGGHEQYF. The chain recombines TRBV20-1 with TRBJ2-7; 8 bases agree with TRBD1. Germline V gives CDR1 DFQATT, CDR2 SNEGSKA (reference sequence). V was pared by 6 bases and J by 5 bases, with 6 bases of the junction left unmatched. This CDR3 is built from 12 residues.

This clonotype was found many times. The genes are TRBV30 and TRBJ2-1; D may correspond to TRBD1 or TRBD2 (5 bases each). Per the germline V gene, CDR1 is GTSNPN and CDR2 is SVGIG (reference sequence). V lost 2 bases to trimming and J lost 3 bases, with 8 bases between them. There are 13 residues in the CDR3. This chain's CDR3 is CAWSWGNYNEQFF. The CDR3 DNA reads as TGTGCCTGGAGTTGGGGGAACTACAATGAGCAGTTCTTC.

The CDR3 DNA reads TGTGCCACCAGTGATGACAGGGAAACTAGCACAGATACGCAGTATTTT. Translating it yields CATSDDRETSTDTQYF. V gene TRBV24-1 combines with J gene TRBJ2-3; 7 bases agree with TRBD1. Germline values: CDR1 KGHDR, CDR2 SFDVKD. V lost 3 bases to trimming and J lost 0 bases; unmatched junction nucleotides: 5. CDR3 length equals 16 residues.

The rearrangement uses TRBV10-3 and TRBJ2-1, with 7 bases that match TRBD1. The CDR3 has 13 residues. Trimming cost V 5 bases and J 5 bases; bases outside gene matches: 3. The V gene's germline CDR1 is ENHRY and CDR2 SYGVKD. CDR3 loop: CAISPGQHNEQFF. The CDR3 coding sequence is TGTGCCATCAGTCCGGGACAGCACAATGAGCAGTTCTTC.

This clonotype was recorded at least ten times. The gene calls are TRBV6-1 and TRBJ2-2, with 11 positions matching TRBD2. V shed 2 bases and J 8 bases; nucleotides not matched to a gene: 7. The CDR3 runs 16 residues. Germline V CDR1 and CDR2: MNHNS, SASEGT. For the CDR3, the DNA is TGTGCCAGCAGTGAAATACTAGCGGGAGCAGATGGGGAGCTGTTTTTT. This translates into CASSEILAGADGELFF.